This paragraph covers one T cell receptor beta chain sequence. Its matching antigen is unknown. One junction end disagrees with the germline gene, perhaps due to a read error. The source of the sample is a study of cytomegalovirus exposure and HLA in healthy donors. Germline values: CDR1 SEHNR, CDR2 FQNEAQ (reference sequence). This CDR3 has 11 amino acids. General study results and limits: A later analysis found common viral pathogens apparently linked to several of the most significant clusters.

Researchers ran the PCR with 60 Vbeta and 13 Jbeta primers. Repertoires were generated with immunoSEQ multiplex PCR, while TCRdb's copy carries only in-frame clones and drops some. The sample shows about 120,000 clones, 50% to 80% of them seen only once. The sequenced sample consisted of PBMCs. The TCR sequence derives from a woman aged 40-49 years in good health and CMV-seropositive. This chain connects TRBV7-9 to TRBJ1-1, with TRBD1 identical over 7 bases. This chain's CDR3 is CASSLRDRRIF. The CDR3 DNA sequence: TGTGCCAGCAGCTTAAGGGACAGAAGGATTTTT.